This T cell receptor (beta chain) was retrieved from a study of blood T cell repertoires in COVID-19. Study context: There were acute and convalescent COVID-19 samples, and they came from the United States, Italy and Spain.

The V and J ends lost 4 bases and 0 bases, in that order; junction bases with no gene match: 6. This CDR3 has 16 residues. The germline CDR1 and CDR2 sequences are LNHDA and SQIVND (reference sequence). Generated by immunoSEQ multiplex PCR, the TCRdb table keeps only in-frame clones and is missing some. This table has approximately 240,000 clones, roughly nine tenths appearing once. Categorization into cohorts depended on clinical history that participants reported. The chain combines TRBV19 with TRBJ1-5; the match to TRBD1 covers 7 bases. The sample was PBMCs or T cells enriched from blood (not recorded which). The clonotype was recovered from a woman younger than 45 with acute COVID-19. This CDR3 is CASSTTGVGSNQPQHF. The CDR3 DNA follows: TGTGCCAGTAGTACTACAGGGGTTGGTAGCAATCAGCCCCAGCATTTT.